One T cell receptor beta chain is described in this entry. The data stem from a study of CD8 T cells in Susac syndrome. An input of about 0.45 to 1 ug of RNA was subjected to reverse transcription using random hexamers. TCRdb recomputed calls from the immunoSEQ multiplex PCR reads with MiXCR, one row per CDR3 protein. The sample has about 53,000 distinct CDR3 sequences, 95% seen once. CDR3 length: 12 residues. The germline V gene has CDR1 GTSNPN and CDR2 SVGIG (reference sequence). Trimming cost V 0 bases and J 6 bases, with 8 bases left between them. The TCR comes from a human donor with Susac syndrome. The J gene is TRBJ1-2, the V gene TRBV30; D uncertain. Material: CD8+ T cells from PBMCs. For the CDR3, the DNA is TGTGCCTGGAGTGTATTTTCTGATGGCTACACCTTC. Translation: CAWSVFSDGYTF.